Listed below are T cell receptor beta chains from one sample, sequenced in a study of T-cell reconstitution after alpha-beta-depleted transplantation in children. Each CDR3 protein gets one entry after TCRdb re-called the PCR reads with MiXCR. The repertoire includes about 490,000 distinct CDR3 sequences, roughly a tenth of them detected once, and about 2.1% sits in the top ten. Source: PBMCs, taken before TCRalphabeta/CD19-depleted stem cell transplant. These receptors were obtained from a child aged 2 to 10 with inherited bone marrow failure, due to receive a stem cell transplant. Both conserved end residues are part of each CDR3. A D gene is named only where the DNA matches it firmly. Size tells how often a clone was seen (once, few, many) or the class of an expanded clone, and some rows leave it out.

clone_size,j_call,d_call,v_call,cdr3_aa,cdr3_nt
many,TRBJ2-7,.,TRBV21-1,CASSNLLDEQYF,TGTGCCAGCAGCAATTTACTTGACGAGCAGTACTTC
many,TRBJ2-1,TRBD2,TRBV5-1,CASSLAGDINEQFF,TGCGCCAGCAGCTTAGCGGGAGATATCAATGAGCAGTTCTTC
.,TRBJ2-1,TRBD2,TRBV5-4,CASSLEGGDNEQFF,TGTGCCAGCAGCTTGGAGGGAGGGGACAATGAGCAGTTCTTC
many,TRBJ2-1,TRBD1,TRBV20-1,CSAPTGAGIYNEQFF,TGCAGTGCACCGACAGGGGCGGGGATCTACAATGAGCAGTTCTTC
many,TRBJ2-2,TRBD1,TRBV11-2,CASSRPGQSTGELFF,TGTGCCAGCAGCCGCCCGGGACAGTCCACCGGGGAGCTGTTTTTT
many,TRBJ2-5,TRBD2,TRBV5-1,CASSLDTSGSGETQYF,TGCGCCAGCAGCTTGGATACTAGCGGGAGCGGCGAGACCCAGTACTTC
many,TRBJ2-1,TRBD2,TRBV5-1,CASSRGLGGNEQFF,TGCGCCAGCAGCCGGGGACTAGGGGGCAATGAGCAGTTCTTC
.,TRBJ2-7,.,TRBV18,CASSPYATDTYEQYF,TGTGCCAGCTCACCATACGCGACAGACACCTACGAGCAGTACTTC
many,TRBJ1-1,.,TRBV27,CASSLHKNTEAFF,TGTGCCAGCAGTTTACACAAGAACACTGAAGCTTTCTTT
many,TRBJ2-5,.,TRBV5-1,CASSKVREETQYF,TGCGCCAGCAGCAAAGTCCGAGAAGAGACCCAGTACTTC
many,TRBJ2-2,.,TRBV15,CATSRDVGENTGELFF,TGTGCCACCAGCAGAGATGTCGGAGAGAACACCGGGGAGCTGTTTTTT
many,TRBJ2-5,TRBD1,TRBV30,CAWSVQGETQYF,TGTGCCTGGAGTGTACAGGGGGAGACCCAGTACTTC
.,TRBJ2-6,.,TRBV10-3,CAISDLGGVSSGANVLTF,TGTGCCATCAGTGATTTAGGGGGGGTGAGCTCTGGGGCCAACGTCCTGACTTTC
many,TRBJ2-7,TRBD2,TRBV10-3,CAISESILAGVPLYEQYF,TGTGCCATCAGTGAGTCGATACTAGCGGGAGTTCCGCTCTACGAGCAGTACTTC
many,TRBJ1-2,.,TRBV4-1,CASSQGAENYGYTF,TGCGCCAGCAGCCAAGGGGCAGAAAACTATGGCTACACCTTC
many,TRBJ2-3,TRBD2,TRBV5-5,CASSFNPGGYTDTQYF,TGTGCCAGCAGCTTTAATCCGGGAGGCTACACAGATACGCAGTATTTT
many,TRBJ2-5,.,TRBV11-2,CASSLVSLQETQYF,TGTGCCAGCAGCTTAGTTAGCCTTCAAGAGACCCAGTACTTC
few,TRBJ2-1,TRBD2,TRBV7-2,CASSLALRSGSTNEQFF,TGTGCCAGCAGCTTAGCGCTCCGTAGCGGGAGTACCAATGAGCAGTTCTTC
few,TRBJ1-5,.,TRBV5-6,CASSFGAGIDGQPQHF,TGTGCCAGCAGCTTCGGTGCGGGTATAGATGGTCAGCCCCAGCATTTT
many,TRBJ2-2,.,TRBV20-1,CSARDGRNTGELFF,TGCAGTGCTAGGGACGGACGGAACACCGGGGAGCTGTTTTTT
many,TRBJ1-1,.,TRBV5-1,CASSLQWGTEAFF,TGCGCCAGCAGCTTGCAATGGGGCACTGAAGCTTTCTTT
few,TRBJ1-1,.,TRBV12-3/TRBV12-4,CASSFKRGTEAFF,TGTGCCAGCAGTTTTAAGAGAGGTACTGAAGCTTTCTTT
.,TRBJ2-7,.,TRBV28,CASSLGLLRYEQYF,TGTGCCAGCAGCCTCGGGCTTCTCCGCTACGAGCAGTACTTC
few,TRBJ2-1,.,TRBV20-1,CSAPRSVPGLPEFF,TGCAGTGCCCCGAGATCAGTACCGGGACTTCCTGAGTTCTTC
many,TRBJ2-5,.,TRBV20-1,CSAPHGGETQYF,TGCAGTGCACCACACGGAGGGGAGACCCAGTACTTC
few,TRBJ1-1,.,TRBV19,CASSIAGRGNTEAFF,TGTGCCAGTAGTATAGCTGGACGAGGAAACACTGAAGCTTTCTTT
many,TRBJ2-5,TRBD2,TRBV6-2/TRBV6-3,CASTAGVETQYF,TGTGCCAGCACTGCGGGAGTAGAGACCCAGTACTTC
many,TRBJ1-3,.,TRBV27,CASSQGSSGNTIYF,TGTGCCAGCAGCCAAGGGAGCTCAGGAAACACCATATATTTT
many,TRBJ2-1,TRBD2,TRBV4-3,CASSQDLAGGPTGEQFF,TGCGCCAGCAGCCAAGATCTTGCGGGAGGGCCGACGGGTGAGCAGTTCTTC
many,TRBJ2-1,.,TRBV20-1,CSASFADEQFF,TGCAGTGCTAGTTTTGCGGACGAGCAGTTCTTC
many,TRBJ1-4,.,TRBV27,CATGLRGAQEKLFF,TGTGCCACCGGCCTGAGGGGGGCACAAGAAAAACTGTTTTTT
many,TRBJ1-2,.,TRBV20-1,CSARVRGRGYGYTF,TGCAGTGCTAGAGTGAGGGGCAGAGGCTATGGCTACACCTTC
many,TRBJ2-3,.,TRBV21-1,CASSKRGGTPHF,TGTGCCAGCAGCAAAAGAGGGGGGACGCCACATTTT
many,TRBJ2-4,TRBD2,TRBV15,CATQPGLASKNIQYF,TGTGCCACCCAGCCGGGACTAGCTTCCAAAAACATTCAGTACTTC
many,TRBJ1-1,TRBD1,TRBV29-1,CSVGRQGDTEAFF,TGCAGCGTTGGTAGACAGGGGGACACTGAAGCTTTCTTT
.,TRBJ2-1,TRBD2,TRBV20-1,CSARQPGGNEQFF,TGCAGTGCTAGACAACCGGGGGGCAATGAGCAGTTCTTC
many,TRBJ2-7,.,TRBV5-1,CASSLGPRDNSYEQYF,TGCGCCAGCAGCTTAGGCCCCCGGGACAACTCCTACGAGCAGTACTTC
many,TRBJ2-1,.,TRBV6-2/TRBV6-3,CASTARLGWDLNEQFF,TGTGCCAGCACCGCTAGACTAGGGTGGGATCTCAATGAGCAGTTCTTC
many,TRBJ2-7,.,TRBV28,CASSKGSLQYF,TGTGCCAGCAGTAAGGGAAGTCTACAGTACTTC
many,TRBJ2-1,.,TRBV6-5,CASSYGEPGYNEQFF,TGTGCCAGCAGTTACGGGGAGCCGGGCTACAATGAGCAGTTCTTC